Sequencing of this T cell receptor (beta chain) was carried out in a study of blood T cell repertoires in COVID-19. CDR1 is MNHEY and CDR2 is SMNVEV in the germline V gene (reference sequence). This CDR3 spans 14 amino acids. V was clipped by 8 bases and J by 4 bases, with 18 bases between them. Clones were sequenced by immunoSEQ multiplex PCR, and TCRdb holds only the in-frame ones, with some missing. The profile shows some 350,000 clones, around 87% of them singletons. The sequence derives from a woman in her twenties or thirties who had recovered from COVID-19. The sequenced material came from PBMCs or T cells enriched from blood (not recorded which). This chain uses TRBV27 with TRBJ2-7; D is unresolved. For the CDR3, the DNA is TGTGCCAGCTCCATTTGGGCAGGATTTTACGAGCAGTACTTC. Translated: CASSIWAGFYEQYF.